This entry lists 30 T cell receptor beta chains sequenced from one sample in a study of blood T cell repertoires in COVID-19. TCRdb's copy holds only in-frame clones and misses some; the assay was immunoSEQ multiplex PCR. The data contain some 300,000 clones, about nine tenths of them seen just once; the ten biggest clones take up roughly 2%. The sequenced material came from peripheral blood. The source is a man aged 18 to 30 with active or convalescent COVID-19.

The chain employs TRBV11-2 and TRBJ2-7; TRBD2 might be the D (6 bases). Between the trimmed V and J ends, which lost 0 bases and 4 bases, there was a span of 10 bases. The CDR3 runs to 14 residues. CDR1 and CDR2 (germline): SGHAT, FQNNGV. CDR3 amino acids: CASSLELARYEQYF. CDR3 nucleotide sequence: TGTGCCAGCAGCTTAGAACTAGCCCGGTACGAGCAGTACTTC.

This clone was counted a single time. The chain carries TRBV3-1 (or the pseudogene TRBV3-2) and TRBJ2-7; TRBD1 aligns across 7 bases. The trim removed 1 base at V and 7 bases at J, leaving 7 bases unmatched. This CDR3 has 14 amino acids. The germline V gene has CDR1 LGHDT and CDR2 YNNKEL (reference sequence). CDR3 sequence: CASSQVEGALEQYF. The CDR3 DNA sequence: TGTGCCAGCAGCCAAGTCGAGGGGGCGCTGGAGCAGTACTTC.

The chain has TRBV5-1 and TRBJ2-6, with TRBD1 matching 7 bases. The trim removed 2 bases at V and 2 bases at J, leaving 4 bases unmatched. The CDR3 covers 16 residues. Germline CDR1 SGHRS, CDR2 YFSETQ. Here the CDR3 reads CASSLEGGAGANVLTF. Written as DNA, the CDR3 is TGCGCCAGCAGCTTAGAAGGGGGCGCTGGGGCCAACGTCCTGACTTTC.

CDR3 nucleotide sequence: TGTGCCAGCAGCTTAACTAGCAGCACAGATACGCAGTATTTT. Translating gives CASSLTSSTDTQYF. V usage is TRBV11-2 and J usage is TRBJ2-3; D may be TRBD2 (6 bases). Germline lookup yields CDR1 SGHAT and CDR2 FQNNGV. The V end lost 2 bases, the J end lost 0 bases, and 6 bases lay between the germline ends. CDR3 length: 14 residues. Drawing the rest from reference TRBV11-2 and TRBJ2-3, the complete variable domain is EAGVAQSPRYKIIEKRQSVAFWCNPISGHATLYWYQQILGQGPKLLIQFQNNGVVDDSQLPKDRFSAERLKGVDSTLKIQPAKLEDSAVYLCASSLTSSTDTQYFGPGTRLTVL.

J is TRBJ2-5 and V is TRBV12-5; 7 bases map to TRBD1. The J segment lost 9 bases and the V segment lost 4 bases, leaving 8 bases of the junction unmatched. The CDR3 has 13 amino acids. CDR1 and CDR2 from the germline V gene are LGHNT and FRNRAP. The CDR3 bases are TGTGCTAGTGGTTCGACAGGGCCAGGGGCCCAGTACTTC. This translates into CASGSTGPGAQYF. The full variable domain, completed using reference TRBV12-5 and TRBJ2-5, is DARVTQTPRHKVTEMGQEVTMRCQPILGHNTVFWYRQTMMQGLELLAYFRNRAPLDDSGMPKDRFSAEMPDATLATLKIQPSEPRDSAVYFCASGSTGPGAQYFGPGTRLLVL.

The chain has TRBV9 and TRBJ2-5, with 9 bases matching TRBD1. The germline gives CDR1 SGDLS, CDR2 YYNGEE. The CDR3 is 16 residues long. V lost 5 bases and J lost 5; bases outside the gene matches: 13. CDR3 amino acids: CASSLTSGTGRETQYF. The CDR3 coding sequence is TGTGCCAGCAGTCTCACATCCGGGACAGGGCGTGAGACCCAGTACTTC.

This clone showed up just once. The V and J genes are TRBV5-4 and TRBJ2-1; 10 bases agree with TRBD1. This CDR3 region has 15 residues. The trim removed 3 bases at V and 6 bases at J, leaving 6 bases unmatched. CDR1 SGHNT and CDR2 YYREEE come from the germline V gene (reference sequence). CDR3 sequence: CASSYDRGRVNEQFF. CDR3 sequence (DNA): TGTGCCAGCAGCTACGACAGGGGGCGGGTCAATGAGCAGTTCTTC.

The chain is built from TRBV6-5 and TRBJ2-5; the D gene is possibly TRBD2 (6 bases). The CDR3 spans 15 residues. V lost 0 bases to trimming and J lost 4 bases, with 12 bases between them. Germline CDR1 reads MNHEY; CDR2 reads SVGAGI. In nucleotides, the CDR3 is TGTGCCAGCAGTTACTCTCGGGACTCTCGAGAGACCCAGTACTTC. It codes for CASSYSRDSRETQYF.

The chain uses TRBV2 and TRBJ2-5; 7 nucleotides line up with TRBD1. This CDR3 is 15 amino acids long. V lost 8 bases and J lost 0; bases outside the gene matches: 9. Germline V gives CDR1 SNHLY, CDR2 FYNNEI. In DNA, the CDR3 is TGTGCCAGCTGTCGGGACAGACTGTACCAAGAGACCCAGTACTTC. It is translated as CASCRDRLYQETQYF.

The count of this clone is one. The rearrangement uses TRBV18 and TRBJ2-1; TRBD1 matches 7 bases. The junction had 6 bases not matched to a gene; V was cut back by 5 bases and J by 8 bases. Looked up from germline, CDR1 is KGHSH and CDR2 is LQKENI. The CDR3 spans 13 residues. In nucleotides, the CDR3 is TGTGCCAGCTCAAGACAGGGTGTGGATGAGCAGTTCTTC. Translated: CASSRQGVDEQFF.

The genes are TRBV19 and TRBJ2-1; TRBD2 might be the D (5 bases). V was trimmed by 3 bases and J by 3 bases, leaving 12 bases between them. Germline assignment: CDR1 LNHDA and CDR2 SQIVND (reference sequence). The CDR3 is 15 residues long. The CDR3 DNA sequence: TGTGCCAGTAGTATTGCTCACGAGGGCTACAATGAGCAGTTCTTC. Its translation: CASSIAHEGYNEQFF. The complete variable domain, with remaining parts taken from reference TRBV19 and TRBJ2-1, reads DGGITQSPKYLFRKEGQNVTLSCEQNLNHDAMYWYRQDPGQGLRLIYYSQIVNDFQKGDIAEGYSVSREKKESFPLTVTSAQKNPTAFYLCASSIAHEGYNEQFFGPGTRLTVL.

The V and J genes are TRBV29-1 and TRBJ1-6; TRBD1 is a possible D gene (5 bases). From germline, CDR1 is SQVTM and CDR2 ANQGSEA. The CDR3 is made up of 13 amino acids. V was cut by 6 bases and J by 7 bases, with 13 bases left in between. CDR3 protein: CSVATGLNSPLHF. CDR3 bases: TGCAGCGTCGCTACAGGACTAAATTCACCCCTCCACTTT.

This chain joins TRBV29-1 and TRBJ2-1; TRBD2 aligns across 10 bases. The CDR3 is 14 residues long. The trim removed 4 bases at V and 8 bases at J, leaving 8 bases unmatched. From germline, CDR1 is SQVTM and CDR2 ANQGSEA. This chain's CDR3 is CSVGPAGGLDEQFF. CDR3 in DNA: TGCAGCGTTGGGCCAGCGGGAGGGCTCGATGAGCAGTTCTTC.

V is TRBV6-5 and J is TRBJ1-2; D not resolved. There are 13 residues in the CDR3. Between the trimmed V and J ends, which lost 2 bases and 3 bases, there was a span of 7 bases. Germline CDR1 MNHEY, CDR2 SVGAGI. This CDR3 is CASSYEVDYGYTF. The CDR3 DNA reads TGTGCCAGCAGTTACGAGGTGGACTATGGCTACACCTTC.

The rearrangement joins TRBV19 to TRBJ2-7; 7 nucleotides line up with TRBD2. CDR1 is LNHDA, CDR2 SQIVND, per germline (reference sequence). V shed 5 bases, J shed 3 bases, and the junction held 7 bases outside the gene matches. The CDR3 has 14 amino acids. The CDR3 region is CASSHTSAVYEQYF. CDR3 sequence (DNA): TGTGCCAGTAGTCATACTAGCGCAGTCTACGAGCAGTACTTC. The entire variable domain, with the rest obtained from reference TRBV19 and TRBJ2-7, is as follows: DGGITQSPKYLFRKEGQNVTLSCEQNLNHDAMYWYRQDPGQGLRLIYYSQIVNDFQKGDIAEGYSVSREKKESFPLTVTSAQKNPTAFYLCASSHTSAVYEQYFGPGTRLTVT.

The CDR3 is CASSWSGSNQPQHF. The CDR3 coding sequence is TGTGCCAGCAGCTGGAGTGGTAGCAATCAGCCCCAGCATTTT. The V call is TRBV5-8, the J call TRBJ1-5, with D unresolved. The CDR3 is 14 residues long. The germline V gene has CDR1 SGHTS and CDR2 YDEGEE. V was pared by 3 bases and J by 0 bases, with 7 bases between.

V usage is TRBV15 and J usage is TRBJ2-1; TRBD2 matches at 10 bases. J was trimmed by 3 bases and V by 0 bases; bases with no gene match: 5. Germline CDR1 reads LNHNV; CDR2 reads YYDKDF (reference sequence). The CDR3 loop spans 17 amino acids. The CDR3 DNA sequence: TGTGCCACCAGCAGAGATCCAGCGGGGGGGGTCTACAATGAGCAGTTCTTC. This gives the protein CATSRDPAGGVYNEQFF.

The chain links TRBV2 to TRBJ1-6, with D possibly matching TRBD1 (6 bases). Trimming left V 6 bases short and J 7 bases short, with 10 bases between. Germline CDR1 and CDR2: SNHLY and FYNNEI. The CDR3 loop spans 13 amino acids. The CDR3, as DNA: TGTGCCAGCAGGGGACAAGAGAATTCACCCCTCCACTTT. It encodes CASRGQENSPLHF.

This rearrangement joins TRBV2 to TRBJ2-5; D is perhaps TRBD1 (6 bases). Germline values: CDR1 SNHLY, CDR2 FYNNEI. This CDR3 is built from 14 residues. V gave up 6 bases and J gave up 2 bases, with 13 bases separating them. In DNA, the CDR3 is TGTGCCAGCAGCCGGGACACCGGACAAGAGACCCAGTACTTC. Amino acids: CASSRDTGQETQYF.

This chain joins TRBV4-1 and TRBJ1-1; the D gene is possibly TRBD1 (5 bases). The length of the CDR3 is 16 residues. V lost 2 bases and J 1 base, leaving 14 bases between the germline ends. Germline values: CDR1 MGHRA, CDR2 YSYEKL. CDR3: CASSQPGGAGNTEAFF. CDR3 nucleotides: TGCGCCAGCAGCCAACCGGGGGGAGCGGGGAACACTGAAGCTTTCTTT.

This clone was observed once. The chain uses TRBV2 and TRBJ2-3; 14 bases match TRBD2. CDR1 is SNHLY, CDR2 FYNNEI, per germline. Trimming at V came to 6 bases and at J to 5 bases, leaving 7 bases not matched to a gene. The CDR3 is 16 residues long. CDR3 amino acids: CASRPRLAGGVDTQYF. CDR3 nucleotides: TGTGCCAGCAGACCTCGACTAGCGGGAGGGGTAGATACGCAGTATTTT.

The rearrangement links TRBV2 to TRBJ1-3, with a possible D match to TRBD1 (5 bases). Trimming removed 6 bases from V and 0 bases from J, with 12 bases in between. The germline gives CDR1 SNHLY, CDR2 FYNNEI. CDR3 length: 15 residues. The CDR3 sequence: CASRLDSDSGNTIYF. The CDR3 coding sequence is TGTGCCAGCAGACTCGACAGTGACTCTGGAAACACCATATATTTT.

J is TRBJ2-5 and V is TRBV5-1, with 8 bases lining up with TRBD1. The germline CDR1 and CDR2 sequences are SGHRS and YFSETQ. This CDR3 comprises 14 residues. With 4 bases clipped from V and 5 bases from J, the junction kept 7 bases outside the gene matches. The CDR3 nucleotides read TGCGCCAGCAGCCCGTCGACAGGGGCGGAGACCCAGTACTTC. Translating gives CASSPSTGAETQYF.

This clone was detected a few times. The chain links TRBV28 to TRBJ1-2; D unclear. The length of the CDR3 is 13 residues. V was trimmed by 5 bases and J by 3 bases, leaving 10 bases between them. Germline CDR1 and CDR2: MDHEN and SYDVKM. The CDR3 protein is CASSTTPHYGYTF. For the CDR3, the DNA is TGTGCCAGCAGTACCACACCGCACTATGGCTACACCTTC.

V is TRBV2 and J is TRBJ1-4, with 7 bases lining up with TRBD1. The CDR3 runs to 14 residues. V shed 6 bases and J 2 bases; nucleotides not matched to a gene: 3. Germline CDR1 and CDR2: SNHLY and FYNNEI. The CDR3, as DNA: TGTGCCAGCAGGGCCAGGGGGACTAATGAAAAACTGTTTTTT. Encoded protein: CASRARGTNEKLFF.

The V call is TRBV28, the J call TRBJ2-1; TRBD2 aligns across 10 bases. The J segment lost 7 bases and the V segment lost 10 bases, leaving 10 bases of the junction unmatched. Germline V gene lookup returns CDR1 MDHEN and CDR2 SYDVKM. The CDR3 loop spans 14 amino acids. In DNA, the CDR3 is TGTGCCACCCTCTTAGCGGGAGGAAGTAATGAGCAGTTCTTC. Its protein product is CATLLAGGSNEQFF. Complete variable domain (other parts from reference TRBV28 and TRBJ2-1): DVKVTQSSRYLVKRTGEKVFLECVQDMDHENMFWYRQDPGLGLRLIYFSYDVKMKEKGDIPEGYSVSREKKERFSLILESASTNQTSMYLCATLLAGGSNEQFFGPGTRLTVL.

The chain recombines TRBV6-5 with TRBJ1-2, with D possibly matching TRBD1 (6 bases). CDR1 and CDR2 from the germline V gene are MNHEY and SVGAGI. The CDR3 covers 15 residues. The germline V and J ends were trimmed by 2 bases and 2 bases, with 12 bases remaining between them. The DNA of the CDR3 is TGTGCCAGCAGTTACGCAGGACAGTCGAACTATGGCTACACCTTC. This sequence encodes CASSYAGQSNYGYTF.

For this clone: The limits of the CDR3 on the DNA are not certain, so only TCRdb's listed CDR3 is given. V gene TRBV11-3 combines with J gene TRBJ2-2; TRBD2 reflects the table's D call only, with no check against the DNA. The CDR3 is 17 amino acids in total, end residues counted. The V gene's germline CDR1 is SGHNT and CDR2 YENEEA. This chain's CDR3 is CASSLGLGTGSTGELFF.

The CDR3 sequence is CASGQPEQYF. CDR3 coding DNA: TGTGCCAGCGGGCAACCCGAGCAGTACTTC. The genes are TRBV27 and TRBJ2-7, with D uncertain. The V and J ends lost 8 bases and 6 bases respectively, with 8 bases between them. Germline assignment: CDR1 MNHEY and CDR2 SMNVEV (reference sequence). There are 10 residues in the CDR3.

V usage is TRBV5-1 and J usage is TRBJ2-7; the D gene is possibly TRBD1 (6 bases). The V gene lost 0 bases and the J gene lost 5 bases, with 12 bases spanning the gap. Germline-derived CDR1 and CDR2 are SGHRS and YFSETQ. The CDR3 extends over 14 amino acids. CDR3 amino acids: CASSLEQGRDEQYF. CDR3 DNA: TGCGCCAGCAGCTTGGAACAGGGCCGTGACGAGCAGTACTTC.